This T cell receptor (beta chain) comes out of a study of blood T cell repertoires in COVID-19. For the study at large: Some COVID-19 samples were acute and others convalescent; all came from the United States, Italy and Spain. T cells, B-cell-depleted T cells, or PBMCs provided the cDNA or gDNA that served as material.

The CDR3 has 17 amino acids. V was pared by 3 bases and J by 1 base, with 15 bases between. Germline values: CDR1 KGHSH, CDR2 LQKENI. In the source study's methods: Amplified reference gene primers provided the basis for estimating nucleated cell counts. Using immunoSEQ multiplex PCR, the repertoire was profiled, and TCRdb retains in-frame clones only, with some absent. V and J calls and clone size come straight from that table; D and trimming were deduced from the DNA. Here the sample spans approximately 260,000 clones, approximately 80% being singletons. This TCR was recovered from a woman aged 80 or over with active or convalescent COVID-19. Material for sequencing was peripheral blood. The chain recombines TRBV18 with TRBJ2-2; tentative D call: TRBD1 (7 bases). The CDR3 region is CASSPPRGALNTGELFF. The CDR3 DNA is TGTGCCAGCTCACCCCCCAGGGGGGCCTTGAACACCGGGGAGCTGTTTTTT.